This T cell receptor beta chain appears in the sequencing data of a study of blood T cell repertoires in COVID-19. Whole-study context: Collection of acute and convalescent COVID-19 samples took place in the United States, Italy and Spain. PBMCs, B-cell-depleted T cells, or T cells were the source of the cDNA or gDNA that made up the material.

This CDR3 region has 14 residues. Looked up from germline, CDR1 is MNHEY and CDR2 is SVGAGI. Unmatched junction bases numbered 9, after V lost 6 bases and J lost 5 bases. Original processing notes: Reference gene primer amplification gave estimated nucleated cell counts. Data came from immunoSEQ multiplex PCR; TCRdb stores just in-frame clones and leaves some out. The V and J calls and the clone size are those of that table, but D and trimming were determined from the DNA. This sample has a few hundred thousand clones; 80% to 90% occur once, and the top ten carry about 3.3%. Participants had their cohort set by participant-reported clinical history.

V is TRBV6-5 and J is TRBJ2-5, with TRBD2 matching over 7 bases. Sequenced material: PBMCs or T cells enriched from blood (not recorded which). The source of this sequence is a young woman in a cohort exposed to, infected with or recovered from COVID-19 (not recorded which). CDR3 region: CASSRREGGETQYF. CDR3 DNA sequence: TGTGCCAGCAGCAGGAGGGAGGGTGGGGAGACCCAGTACTTC.